This T cell receptor (beta chain) came from a study of CD8+ T cells in alopecia areata. Extraction of RNA preceded its reverse transcription into cDNA, which served as the sequencing template. The data were produced by immunoSEQ multiplex PCR, yet TCRdb's version contains in-frame clones alone and is incomplete. The table lists approximately 150,000 clones, about 60% of them singletons. CDR1 is SGDLS, CDR2 YYNGEE, per germline. The length of the CDR3 is 13 residues. Trimming shortened V by 3 bases and J by 0 bases, and 1 base separated the two germline ends. The sequenced sample was CD4+ T cells sorted from blood. The rearrangement links TRBV9 to TRBJ2-6; D remains ambiguous. This TCR was recovered from a human donor in good health. The CDR3 loop reads CASSASGANVLTF. The DNA for the CDR3 is TGTGCCAGCAGCGCCTCTGGGGCCAACGTCCTGACTTTC.